This T cell receptor (beta chain) was captured in a study of beta chain features in type 1 diabetes. What was sequenced were expressed TCRB transcripts, since all of the isolated RNA had been reverse transcribed. Sequencing used immunoSEQ multiplex PCR; TCRdb keeps in-frame clones, though not all of them. Counted here are 80,000 to 90,000 clones, under 35% occurring once; the ten biggest clones make up about 0.48%. The J segment lost 5 bases and the V segment lost 2 bases, leaving 2 bases of the junction unmatched. Germline values: CDR1 SGHRS, CDR2 YFSETQ. The CDR3 consists of 13 residues. The chain recombines TRBV5-1 with TRBJ2-7; 9 positions match TRBD1. This clonotype originated in a woman between 18 and 30 years old in good health. Sequenced input: stem cell memory CD4+ T cells from blood. CDR3 DNA: TGCGCCAGCAGCTTAGGGGACAGGGACGAGCAGTACTTC. As protein: CASSLGDRDEQYF.